This T cell receptor (beta chain) was sequenced for a study of CXCR3-negative and CXCR3-positive naive CD8 T cells. Via 5' RACE with UMI labels, TRB cDNA libraries were prepared. TCRdb re-called the 5' RACE reads and catalogs CDR3 proteins one per entry, DNA excluded. Recorded for this sample: about 58,000 distinct CDR3 sequences. From germline, CDR1 is MNHEY and CDR2 SVGEGT. The CDR3 extends over 12 amino acids. The clonotype was recovered from a human donor in good health. Some clones in this sample may be carry-over from other donors' samples. The sequenced sample consisted of naive CXCR3- CD8+ T cells from blood. Subset meaning: CD45RO-CCR7+CD27+CD95- naive CD8+ T cells lacking CXCR3 (TNR3-). The gene calls are TRBV6-2 or TRBV6-3 and TRBJ2-2. CDR3 sequence: CASTLYTGELLF.